This is a list of T cell receptor beta chains from one sample in a study of blood T cell repertoires in COVID-19. Libraries were prepared by immunoSEQ multiplex PCR; TCRdb keeps only in-frame clonotypes and omits some of them. The repertoire holds fewer than 250,000 clones, with 88% as singletons. The sequenced sample consisted of PBMCs or T cells enriched from blood (not recorded which). These receptors were obtained from a woman between 25 and 40 years old who had been exposed to COVID-19. CDR3s include the opening cysteine and the closing phenylalanine or tryptophan. A D gene is named only where the DNA matches it firmly. Clone size is shown for a subset of rows, as once, few, many or a class of expanded clone.

j_call d_call v_call clone_size cdr3_nt cdr3_aa
TRBJ1-1 . TRBV18 . TGTGCCAGCTCAGTCTCAGGGGAGAACACTGAAGCTTTCTTT CASSVSGENTEAFF
TRBJ1-5 . TRBV29-1 . TGCAGCGTTGGGGGGGGAAATCAGCCCCAGCATTTT CSVGGGNQPQHF
TRBJ2-3 . TRBV6-1 . TGTGCCAGCAGTGAAAGCGCATATACGCAGTATTTT CASSESAYTQYF
TRBJ2-7 TRBD2 TRBV7-9 . TGTGCCAGCAGCTATGGACGGACTAGGAGGGAGGACGAGCAGTACTTC CASSYGRTRREDEQYF
TRBJ2-5 . TRBV4-1 . TGCGCCAGCAGCCTCGACGTCAGGCCGAGGGAGGCCCAGTACTTC CASSLDVRPREAQYF
TRBJ1-6 TRBD1 TRBV7-2 . TGTGCCAGCAGCGGGACAGGGAGGTTTGGGCAGTCACCCCTCCACTTT CASSGTGRFGQSPLHF
TRBJ1-1 . TRBV6-1 . TGTGCCAGCAGTGAAAGGGAGTACACTGAAGCTTTCTTT CASSEREYTEAFF
TRBJ2-5 . TRBV5-1 . TGCGCCAGCAGCTTGACGGGAGTTGCTGAGACCCAGTACTTC CASSLTGVAETQYF
TRBJ2-2 . TRBV6-5 . TGTGCCAGCAGTTCCTGGGACTTAACGAACACCGGGGAGCTGTTTTTT CASSSWDLTNTGELFF
TRBJ2-7 TRBD1 TRBV20-1 once TGCAGTGCTTGGGGACAGTTCGAGCAGTACTTC CSAWGQFEQYF
TRBJ2-3 TRBD2 TRBV2 . TGTGCCAGCAGTGAAAGGCCTTCGCGGGAGGGCCCAGGGCCCCCAGATACGCAGTATTTT CASSERPSREGPGPPDTQYF
TRBJ1-3 TRBD1 TRBV6-5 . TGTGCCAGCAGAGAGACAGGGGGCGCCGGAAACACCATATATTTT CASRETGGAGNTIYF
TRBJ2-7 . TRBV19 once TGTGCCAGTAGTATAGGGCAGGGTGAGCTCGAGCAGTACTTC CASSIGQGELEQYF
TRBJ2-1 TRBD1 TRBV11-2 once TGTGCCAGCAGCCCTCCGCACAGGGGGCGCGATGAGCAGTTCTTC CASSPPHRGRDEQFF
TRBJ1-4 . TRBV6-4 . TGTGCCAGCAGCTTCCCTCCGGGCAGGGATCTTACAACTAATGAAAAACTGTTTTTT CASSFPPGRDLTTNEKLFF
TRBJ1-4 TRBD1 TRBV20-1 . TGCAGTGCTAGTACTTCAGCGGACAGGGGAGAAAAACTGTTTTTT CSASTSADRGEKLFF
TRBJ2-1 TRBD2 TRBV11-2 . TGTGCCAGCAGCATGAGCGGGAGAGGCAATGAGCAGTTCTTC CASSMSGRGNEQFF
TRBJ2-1 TRBD1 TRBV9 . TGTGCCAGCAGCGCCGCCATGGCAGGGGGCCTTTTCAATGAGCAGTTCTTC CASSAAMAGGLFNEQFF
TRBJ1-3 TRBD1 TRBV10-2 . TGCGCCAGCAGCGGGACAGGGGTAAACACCATATATTTT CASSGTGVNTIYF
TRBJ2-2 . TRBV11-2 once TGTGCCAGCAGCTTAAGGGGCCAGGGGCTTGGGGAGCTGTTTTTT CASSLRGQGLGELFF
TRBJ1-5 . TRBV11-2 few TGTGCCAGCAGCTTAGACGCCGGGGGAGGCAATCAGCCCCAGCATTTT CASSLDAGGGNQPQHF
TRBJ2-7 TRBD2 TRBV12-5 . TGTGCTAGTGGTTCCCTTCCTAGCGGCAGTAACTACGAGCAGTACTTC CASGSLPSGSNYEQYF
TRBJ2-3 . TRBV2 . TGTGCCAGCAGTGAAAGTAGCGGAAATACGCAGTATTTT CASSESSGNTQYF
TRBJ2-1 . TRBV9 . TGTGCCAGCAGCGTAGTGGGAGACAATGAGCAGTTCTTC CASSVVGDNEQFF
TRBJ2-1 TRBD2 TRBV11-2 once TGTGCCAGCAGCTTAGTAGCGGGAGGGGGTAATGAGCAGTTCTTC CASSLVAGGGNEQFF
TRBJ1-5 TRBD1 TRBV2 few TGTGCCAGCAGTGAACAAGGAGGGACAGGGGGTCAGCCCCAGCATTTT CASSEQGGTGGQPQHF
TRBJ1-2 . TRBV6-1 . TGTGCCAGCAGTGAACAAGGGTCAGGGGTTAATGGCTACACCTTC CASSEQGSGVNGYTF
TRBJ2-1 TRBD2 TRBV7-9 . TGTGCCAGCAGCTTTCCGGGACTAGCGGGAGGGCCTGGTGAGCAGTTCTTC CASSFPGLAGGPGEQFF
TRBJ1-6 . TRBV6-5 . TGTGCCAGCAGGCGCAGGGAAAATTCACCCCTCCACTTT CASRRRENSPLHF
TRBJ1-5 TRBD1 TRBV7-9 . TGTGCCAGCAGCCCGGGACAGGGGCCCAATCAGCCCCAGCATTTT CASSPGQGPNQPQHF
TRBJ1-5 TRBD1 TRBV6-1 . TGTGCCAGCAGTTTCGGACAGGGTAGGAATCAGCCCCAGCATTTT CASSFGQGRNQPQHF
TRBJ1-1 TRBD1 TRBV11-1 . TGTGCCAGCAGACCCCGAGGGGACAGATTGAACACTGAAGCTTTCTTT CASRPRGDRLNTEAFF
TRBJ2-2 TRBD1 TRBV27 once TGTGCCAGCAGTTTTTCCCGCCGGGGACAGGGAACCACCGGGGAGCTGTTTTTT CASSFSRRGQGTTGELFF
TRBJ1-1 . TRBV9 . TGTGCCAGCAGCGACCAAGACAGACGTGACACTGAAGCTTTCTTT CASSDQDRRDTEAFF
TRBJ2-5 TRBD1 TRBV2 . TGTGCCAGCAGCTTTGTACCGGGACAGGAAGAGACCCAGTACTTC CASSFVPGQEETQYF
TRBJ2-5 . TRBV5-4 once TGTGCCAGCAGCCCCAGGGTAGGGCATCAAGAGACCCAGTACTTC CASSPRVGHQETQYF
TRBJ2-3 . TRBV28 . TGTGCCAGCAGTCCGGGGGTCACAGATACGCAGTATTTT CASSPGVTDTQYF
TRBJ2-1 . TRBV4-1 . TGCGCCAGCAGCCAAGGGTCGGGGAATGAGCAGTTCTTC CASSQGSGNEQFF
TRBJ2-1 . TRBV6-5 . TGTGCCAGCAGCCGGACAGAGATGAATGAGCAGTTCTTC CASSRTEMNEQFF
TRBJ1-1 . TRBV19 . TGTGCCAGTAGTATAGCCCGCGGCACTGAAGCTTTCTTT CASSIARGTEAFF
TRBJ1-2 . TRBV5-1 . TGCGCCAGCAGCTTGGACAGGACCTATGGCTACACCTTC CASSLDRTYGYTF
TRBJ2-1 TRBD2 TRBV18 once TGTGCCAGCTCACCCACTAGCGTGGGGTTAGGTGAGCAGTTCTTC CASSPTSVGLGEQFF
TRBJ1-2 . TRBV11-2 once TGTGCCAGCAGCTCATTAAAACAGGGTCTCCTCTATGGCTACACCTTC CASSSLKQGLLYGYTF
TRBJ2-5 . TRBV11-2 . TGTGCCAGCAGCTTACAGGGGAGGGGAGAGACCCAGTACTTC CASSLQGRGETQYF
TRBJ2-3 TRBD2 TRBV5-1 . TGCGCCAGCAGCCACGGGACTAGCGGGAGAACTAGCACAGATACGCAGTATTTT CASSHGTSGRTSTDTQYF
TRBJ2-2 . TRBV27 . TGTGCCAGCAGTCAAACACTAGTAAGGGCCGGGGAGCTGTTTTTT CASSQTLVRAGELFF
TRBJ2-7 . TRBV11-2 . TGTGCCAGCAGCTTAGATATGGGGGGGCGGTACGAGCAGTACTTC CASSLDMGGRYEQYF
TRBJ2-1 TRBD2 TRBV12-5 . TGTGCTAGTGGTTTAGCGGGAAGCTCCTACAATGAGCAGTTCTTC CASGLAGSSYNEQFF
TRBJ2-1 . TRBV27 . TGTGCCAGCAGTTGCACAGGGTTTCTCGATGAGCAGTTCTTC CASSCTGFLDEQFF
TRBJ2-7 . TRBV30 few TGTGCCTGGAGTGTACTAAGCTACGAGCAGTACTTC CAWSVLSYEQYF
TRBJ2-5 TRBD2 TRBV25-1 . TGTGCCAGCAGTATCGCCGGGACTAGCGGGAGAGAGACCCAGTACTTC CASSIAGTSGRETQYF
TRBJ2-7 . TRBV30 . TGTGCCTGGAACCTCCGGACATTCGGAGAGCAGTACTTC CAWNLRTFGEQYF
TRBJ2-1 . TRBV19 . TGTGCCAGTAGTATGAGGGGGAGGGCCTACAATGAGCAGTTCTTC CASSMRGRAYNEQFF
TRBJ1-4 . TRBV11-2 . TGTGCCAGCAGCTTCCGGGGGGGGATGTCAACTAATGAAAAACTGTTTTTT CASSFRGGMSTNEKLFF
TRBJ1-1 . TRBV5-4 . TGTGCCAGCAGCTTTGAGGGAAACACTGAAGCTTTCTTT CASSFEGNTEAFF
TRBJ1-5 . TRBV10-3 . TGTGCCATCAGTGAGATACAGGAAGGTCAGCCCCAGCATTTT CAISEIQEGQPQHF
TRBJ1-2 TRBD1 TRBV30 . TGTGCCTGCAACACCGGGACAGGGGGCTCTACCTATGGCTACACCTTC CACNTGTGGSTYGYTF
TRBJ2-7 TRBD2 TRBV19 . TGTGCCAGTAGTAAGGGGGGGGCTAGCGGGCTCCCCTACGAGCAGTACTTC CASSKGGASGLPYEQYF
TRBJ2-3 . TRBV4-1 . TGCGCCAGCAGCCAAGGAGATGGGCAGAACACAGATACGCAGTATTTT CASSQGDGQNTDTQYF
TRBJ2-7 . TRBV30 . TGTGCCTGGAAGGAGACGACCTCCTACGAGCAGTACTTC CAWKETTSYEQYF